This T cell receptor beta chain was documented in a study of blood T cell repertoires in COVID-19 (dated by TCRdb to between 2020 and 2021). Study-wide context: Collaborator samples came from the United States, Italy and Spain and covered acute and convalescent phases of COVID-19. The prospective study material was composed of cDNA or gDNA derived from T cells, B-cell-depleted T cells, or PBMCs. Subjects who had been exposed to COVID-19, were actively infected with it, or had recovered from it provided the deeply sampled blood TCRbeta repertoires that made up the dataset. A freely available public database, intended as a resource for researchers studying the immune response to SARS-CoV-2, is where the repertoires were released. The samples were drawn from two sources: the first 160 participants of the ongoing ImmuneRACE study, and over 1,000 subjects contributed by 6 global collaborators. The sample metadata nearly always contained a de-identified subject ID, COVID-19 status, age in years and sex. Where HLA class I and class II types were available, the types were taken from metadata supplied by the sample provider, not from assay-based typing. The full study reports these points: The amount of clinical and demographic metadata varied by source and participant and was provided uncurated.

This clone was found once. This receptor's antigen is unknown. Base qualities are not provided; no much larger clone lies one nucleotide away. The junction shows trimming of 3 bases on V and 7 bases on J, and the gene matches do not reach 11 bases of it. The CDR3 holds 17 amino acids from the cysteine to the phenylalanine. Solely the CDR3 DNA is kept, with 51 bases framed from the first base. CDR1 is given as LGHNA and CDR2 as YNFKEQ, both from the germline V gene. Whole blood was collected in K2EDTA tubes by collaborating institutions according to the institutions' own protocols. Collaborator samples were shipped for TCRbeta analysis as frozen whole blood, isolated PBMCs, or DNA extracted from either sample type. TCRbeta CDR3 regions were amplified from genomic DNA using the immunoSEQ Assay, a bias-controlled multiplex PCR. The authors processed their data as follows. Within the assay, amplification of reference gene primers was used to estimate how many nucleated cells each sample contained. To quantify the absolute abundance of each unique TCRbeta CDR3 rearrangement, sequence reads were collapsed and filtered. For each sample, productive Simpson clonality was calculated as the square root of Simpson's diversity index over productive rearrangements. As stored in TCRdb, this immuneACCESS dataset retains in-frame rearrangements with V and J assigned. A fraction of the clones does not appear; measured against another copy, unresolved V genes explain less than half of the discrepancy, and the remainder lacks a known reason. V and J calls plus clone size are reproduced from that table; the DNA served to infer D and trimming. For this sample there are about 240,000 clones; over 75% appear just once. Jointly, the top ten make up roughly 0.8% of the sample.

Sequencing was performed on peripheral blood. This TCR was sampled from a woman aged 25 to 39 with acute or convalescent COVID-19. The rearranged chain carries TRBV4-2 and TRBJ1-4; 10 bases in the middle match TRBD1. This receptor has the CDR3 CASSQAARQGAREKLFF. The DNA reads as follows: TGTGCCAGCAGCCAGGCAGCCCGACAGGGGGCACGTGAAAAACTGTTTTTT.